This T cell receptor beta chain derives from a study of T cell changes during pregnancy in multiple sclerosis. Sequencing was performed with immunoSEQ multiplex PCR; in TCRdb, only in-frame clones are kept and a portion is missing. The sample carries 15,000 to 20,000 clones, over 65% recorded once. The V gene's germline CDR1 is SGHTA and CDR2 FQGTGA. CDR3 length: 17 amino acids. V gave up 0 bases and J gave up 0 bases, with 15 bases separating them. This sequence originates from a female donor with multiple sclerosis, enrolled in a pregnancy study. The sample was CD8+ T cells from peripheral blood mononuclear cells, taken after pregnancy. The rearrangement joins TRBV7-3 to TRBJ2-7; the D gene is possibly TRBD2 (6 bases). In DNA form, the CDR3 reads TGTGCCAGCAGCTTAACGGCCCGGGACTTCGGCTCCTACGAGCAGTACTTC. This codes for CASSLTARDFGSYEQYF.